Shown below are 10 T cell receptor beta chains from a single sample sequenced in a study of a mutant IDH1 vaccine in newly diagnosed glioma. TCRdb keeps only in-frame clones here, not all; method: immunoSEQ multiplex PCR. The data contain roughly 60,000 clones, roughly 84% of them singletons. Time point reported: week 23, last vaccination. Every single dose of the vaccine, 300 ug of mutant IDH1 20-mer peptide, came with topical imiquimod. For these receptors, no antigen is known. The sample was PBMCs, taken from a glioma patient whose treatment included an IDH1 peptide vaccine. Source of these receptors: a man in his thirties or forties with glioma.

The chain employs TRBV10-1 and TRBJ2-5; 8 positions agree with TRBD1. Germline-derived CDR1 and CDR2 are WNHNN and SYGVQD (reference sequence). The length of the CDR3 is 14 residues. With 6 bases clipped from V and 4 bases from J, the junction kept 7 bases outside the gene matches. Here the CDR3 DNA reads TGCGCCAGCAGCCAGAGGGGACAGGTAGAGACCCAGTACTTC. This codes for CASSQRGQVETQYF.

This clone was seen just once. This chain uses TRBV19 with TRBJ1-4; 8 bases map to TRBD1. The germline V gene encodes CDR1 LNHDA and CDR2 SQIVND (reference sequence). The CDR3 runs 16 residues. J was trimmed by 5 bases and V by 4 bases; bases with no gene match: 9. The CDR3 sequence is CASSRKHRGTNEKLFF. Here the CDR3 DNA reads TGTGCCAGTAGTAGGAAACACAGGGGGACGAATGAAAAACTGTTTTTT.

The rearrangement uses TRBV5-4 and TRBJ2-3, with D perhaps matching TRBD2 (5 bases). V was clipped by 0 bases and J by 5 bases, with 16 bases between them. The CDR3 loop spans 16 amino acids. Germline-derived CDR1 and CDR2 are SGHNT and YYREEE (reference sequence). CDR3 loop: CASSLGLAETIDTQYF. The CDR3 region has the DNA TGTGCCAGCAGCTTGGGCCTAGCAGAAACAATAGATACGCAGTATTTT.

The rearrangement uses TRBV7-8 and TRBJ1-1, with 7 bases identical to TRBD1. The junction had 5 bases not matched to a gene; V was cut back by 5 bases and J by 2 bases. Germline assignment: CDR1 SGHVS and CDR2 FQNEAQ. The CDR3 sequence is 14 residues long. The CDR3 DNA sequence: TGTGCCAGCAGCCCGACAGGGCTAAACACTGAAGCTTTCTTT. Its protein is CASSPTGLNTEAFF. Based on the CDR3 plus reference TRBV7-8 and TRBJ1-1, the full variable domain is GAGVSQSPRYKVAKRGQDVALRCDPISGHVSLFWYQQALGQGPEFLTYFQNEAQLDKSGLPSDRFFAERPEGSVSTLKIQRTQQEDSAVYLCASSPTGLNTEAFFGQGTRLTVV.

The chain joins TRBV6-1 to TRBJ2-5, with 7 bases identical to TRBD1. The end of the DNA fits TRBJ2-7 better, so the J call may be wrong. The CDR3 extends over 13 amino acids. Germline values: CDR1 MNHNS, CDR2 SASEGT. CDR3 residues: CASRRTGDYEQYF. The DNA of the CDR3 is TGTGCCAGCAGAAGGACAGGAGATTACGAGCAGTACTTC.

The chain couples TRBV5-1 to TRBJ1-2, with D possibly TRBD1 on 6 matching bases. The V end was cut by 2 bases, the J end by 3 bases, with 20 bases between. Germline loops: CDR1 SGHRS, CDR2 YFSETQ. The CDR3 consists of 17 residues. The CDR3 coding sequence is TGCGCCAGCAGCTTTACCGGGACAAGACTGATGCACTATGGCTACACCTTC. Encoded protein: CASSFTGTRLMHYGYTF.

In this sample, this clone turned up once. The V call is TRBV18, the J call TRBJ1-1, with 8 bases fitting TRBD1. The V and J ends lost 3 bases and 5 bases, in that order; junction bases with no gene match: 5. The length of the CDR3 is 14 residues. Germline V gives CDR1 KGHSH, CDR2 LQKENI. The CDR3 DNA reads TGTGCCAGCTCACCGGGACAGGTTATTACTGAAGCTTTCTTT. Translated: CASSPGQVITEAFF.

The chain employs TRBV4-1 and TRBJ1-6; a weak D match, TRBD1 (6 bases). CDR3 length: 15 residues. Per the germline V gene, CDR1 is MGHRA and CDR2 is YSYEKL. Trimming cost V 4 bases and J 10 bases, with 17 bases left between them. The CDR3 nucleotides read TGCGCCAGCAGCCCCGGTGGGGGGGGCGGGTCACCCCTCCACTTT. Translated, it gives CASSPGGGGGSPLHF.

V gene TRBV5-1 combines with J gene TRBJ1-2; no clear D gene. The CDR3 has 14 amino acids. Trimming stripped 0 bases from V and 3 bases from J, with 9 bases between. Germline CDR1 and CDR2: SGHRS and YFSETQ. CDR3 region: CASSLVSTHYGYTF. DNA of the CDR3: TGCGCCAGCAGCTTGGTTTCTACCCACTATGGCTACACCTTC.

With respect to this clone: It is likely a read error, because the conserved phenylalanine at the end of the CDR3 is missing. No DNA is shown, since the ends of the CDR3 on it are uncertain; the CDR3 is the one TCRdb lists. The J gene is TRBJ1-1, the V gene TRBV11-2; the table names TRBD1, a call not compared with the DNA. Germline V gene data show CDR1 as SGHAT and CDR2 as FQNNGV. The CDR3 numbers 16 amino acids, ends counted. CDR3 loop: CASSLGGTGPAGINWV.